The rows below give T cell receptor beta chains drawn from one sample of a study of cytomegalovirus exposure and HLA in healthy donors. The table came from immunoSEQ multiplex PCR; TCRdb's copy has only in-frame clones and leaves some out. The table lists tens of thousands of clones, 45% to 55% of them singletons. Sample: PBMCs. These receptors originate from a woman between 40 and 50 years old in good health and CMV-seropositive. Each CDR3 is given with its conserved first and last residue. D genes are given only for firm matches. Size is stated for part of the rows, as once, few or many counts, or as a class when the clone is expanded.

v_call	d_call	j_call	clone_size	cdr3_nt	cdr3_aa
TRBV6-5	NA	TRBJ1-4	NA	TGTGCCAGCAGTTACTCAACAGGAACTAATGAAAAACTGTTTTTT	CASSYSTGTNEKLFF
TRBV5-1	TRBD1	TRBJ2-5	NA	TGCGCCAGCAGCCCGGGCCGGGGACAGGGGGCGAAAGAGACCCAGTACTTC	CASSPGRGQGAKETQYF
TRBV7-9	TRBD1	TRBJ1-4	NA	TGTGCCAGCAGCCCCGGGACAGAGAATGAAAAACTGTTTTTT	CASSPGTENEKLFF
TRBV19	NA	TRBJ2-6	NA	TGTGCCAGTCAGGCAGGTTACTCTGGGGCCAACGTCCTGACTTTC	CASQAGYSGANVLTF
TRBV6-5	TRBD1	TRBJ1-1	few	TGTGCCAGCAGGAATGTCGGGACAGCAGCCCCCTGGGCTTTCTTT	CASRNVGTAAPWAFF
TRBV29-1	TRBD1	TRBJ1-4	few	TGCAGCGCAGGGACAGTCGTGAATGAAAAACTGTTTTTT	CSAGTVVNEKLFF
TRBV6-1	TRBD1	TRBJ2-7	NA	TGTGCCAGCACCGCCCAGGGGGCGAGTGCCTACGAGCAGTACTTC	CASTAQGASAYEQYF
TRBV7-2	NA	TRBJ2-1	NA	TGTGCCAGCAGCTTGAACAAGATGAATGAGCAGTTCTTC	CASSLNKMNEQFF
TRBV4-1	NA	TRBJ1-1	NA	TGCGCCAGCAGCTTAGAGACAGCCTACACTGAAGCTTTCTTT	CASSLETAYTEAFF
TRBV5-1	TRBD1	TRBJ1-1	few	TGCGCCAGCAGCAACCGGGACAGGGGATATACTGAAGCTTTCTTT	CASSNRDRGYTEAFF
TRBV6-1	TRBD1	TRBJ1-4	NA	TGTGCCAGCAGTGAAAGACAGGGGCTTAATGAAAAACTGTTTTTT	CASSERQGLNEKLFF
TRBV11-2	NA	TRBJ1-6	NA	TGTGCCAGCAGCTCCGCCCCCCCCTCGACAACCTTGGATTCACCCCTCCACTTT	CASSSAPPSTTLDSPLHF
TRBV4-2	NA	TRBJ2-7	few	TGTGCCAGCAGCCAGATACAGGGTTACGAGCAGTACTTC	CASSQIQGYEQYF
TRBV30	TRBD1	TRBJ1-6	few	TGTGCCTGGAGTACCAGACGGACAGGGAAACACTCACCCCTCCACTTT	CAWSTRRTGKHSPLHF
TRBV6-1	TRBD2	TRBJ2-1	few	TGTGCCAGCAGTGAACGGGCTAGCGGGGGGGCTCGGGGCTCCTACAATGAGCAGTTCTTC	CASSERASGGARGSYNEQFF
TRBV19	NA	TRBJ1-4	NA	TGTGCCAGTGGGAGGCCGGCTGAAAAACTGTTTTTT	CASGRPAEKLFF
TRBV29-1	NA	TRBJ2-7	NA	TGCAGCGTTGCCGGGACAATAGACTACGAGCAGTACTTC	CSVAGTIDYEQYF
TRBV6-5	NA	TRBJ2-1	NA	TGTGCCAGCAGTTCTTTTCAGGGTAGTGAGCAGTTCTTC	CASSSFQGSEQFF
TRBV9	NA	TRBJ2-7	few	TGTGCCAGCAGCGTAGCGGGGTATAGCCACGAGCAGTACTTC	CASSVAGYSHEQYF
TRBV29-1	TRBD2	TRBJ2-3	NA	TGCAGCGGAGCGGGGGGGCTCACAGATACGCAGTATTTT	CSGAGGLTDTQYF
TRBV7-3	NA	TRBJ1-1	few	TGTGCCAGCAGCTTAAATCGGGACACTGAAGCTTTCTTT	CASSLNRDTEAFF
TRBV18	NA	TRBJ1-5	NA	TGTGCCAGCTCGCCCGGGAGCAATCAGCCCCAGCATTTT	CASSPGSNQPQHF
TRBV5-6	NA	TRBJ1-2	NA	TGTGCCAGCAGCTTGAATGATCGGGGTTCGGGCTATGGCTACACCTTC	CASSLNDRGSGYGYTF
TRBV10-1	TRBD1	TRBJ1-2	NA	TGCGCCAGCAGCGACGGACAGGACTATGGCTACACCTTC	CASSDGQDYGYTF
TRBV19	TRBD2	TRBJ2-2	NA	TGTGCCAGTAAAAGGAGCGGGGGGGCCCCGGGCACCGGGGAGCTGTTTTTT	CASKRSGGAPGTGELFF
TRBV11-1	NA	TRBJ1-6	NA	TGTGCCAGCAGCCCCCGGACAGATTCTTCACCCCTCCACTTT	CASSPRTDSSPLHF
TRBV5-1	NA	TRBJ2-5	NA	TGCGCCAGCAGTGCGGGACCCCCGCCATACCAAGAGACCCAGTACTTC	CASSAGPPPYQETQYF
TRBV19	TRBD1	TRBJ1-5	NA	TGTGCCAGTAGTATCATGACAGGGGGTAATCAGCCCCAGCATTTT	CASSIMTGGNQPQHF
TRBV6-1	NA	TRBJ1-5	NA	TGTGCCAGCAGTCCCCTGTTGTCGGGCAATCAGCCCCAGCATTTT	CASSPLLSGNQPQHF
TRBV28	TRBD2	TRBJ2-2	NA	TGTGCCAGCCGAGCGGGGGGGCCCGCCGGGGAGCTGTTTTTT	CASRAGGPAGELFF
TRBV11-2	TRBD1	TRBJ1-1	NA	TGTGCCAGCAGTAAGGACAGGGCAACTGAAGCTTTCTTT	CASSKDRATEAFF
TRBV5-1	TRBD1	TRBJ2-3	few	TGCGCCAGCAGCCGGCGACAGGGTTCCACAGATACGCAGTATTTT	CASSRRQGSTDTQYF
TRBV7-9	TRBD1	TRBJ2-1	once	TGTGCCAGCAGCTCAATCGACAGGGTCTCCTACAATGAGCAGTTCTTC	CASSSIDRVSYNEQFF
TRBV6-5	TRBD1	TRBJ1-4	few	TGTGCCAGCAGAACCGGGACAGGGAAGGAAAAACTGTTTTTT	CASRTGTGKEKLFF
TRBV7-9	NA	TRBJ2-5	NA	TGTGCCAGCAGCTTGGTCAACAGGGACGAGACCCAGTACTTC	CASSLVNRDETQYF
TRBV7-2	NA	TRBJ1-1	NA	TGTGCCAGCAGCTTCCCCGGCTTGGGAGGCACTGAAGCTTTCTTT	CASSFPGLGGTEAFF
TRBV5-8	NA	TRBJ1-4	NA	TGTGCCAGCAGCTCGGGATCGGAACACTTTAATGAAAAACTGTTTTTT	CASSSGSEHFNEKLFF
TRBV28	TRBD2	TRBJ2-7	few	TGTGCCAGCAGTTTACCCGGAACTAGCGCCACCTACGAGCAGTACTTC	CASSLPGTSATYEQYF
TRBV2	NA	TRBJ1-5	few	TGTGCCAGCAGTGAACAGGGTGAGCAGCCCCAGCATTTT	CASSEQGEQPQHF
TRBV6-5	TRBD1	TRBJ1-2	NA	TGTGCCAGCAGAATGCAGGGACAGGGAAAGCTAGGCTACACCTTC	CASRMQGQGKLGYTF